Listed below are T cell receptor beta chains from one sample, sequenced in a study of CD8 T cells in ankylosing spondylitis. TCRdb reanalysed the 5' RACE reads using MiXCR and keeps one entry per CDR3 protein. The top ten hold roughly 0.51% of the sample, which has about 800,000 distinct CDR3 sequences, approximately 10% seen once. The sample comprised blood, either unsorted or a sorted T cell fraction (not recorded which). These receptors came from a male donor with ankylosing spondylitis. CDR3s include the opening cysteine and the closing phenylalanine or tryptophan. The D gene is left open where the match is weak. Expanded clones get a size class; other rows say once, few or many, or leave the size out.

J: TRBJ1-4; size: NA; V: TRBV24-1; D: TRBD1; CDR3: CATSDPGQSPNEKLFF; DNA: TGTGCCACCAGTGATCCGGGACAGTCCCCCAATGAAAAACTGTTTTTT
J: TRBJ2-2; size: once; V: TRBV6-1; D: NA; CDR3: CASRINSVNTGELFF; DNA: TGTGCCAGCAGGATAAACAGCGTGAACACCGGGGAGCTGTTTTTT
J: TRBJ2-1; size: NA; V: TRBV6-2/TRBV6-3; D: TRBD2; CDR3: CASSYSWTSGEGQFF; DNA: TGTGCCAGCAGTTACTCGTGGACTAGCGGGGAAGGGCAGTTCTTC
J: TRBJ2-1; size: few; V: TRBV12-3/TRBV12-4; D: NA; CDR3: CASTEGVYNEQFF; DNA: TGTGCCAGCACCGAGGGAGTGTACAATGAGCAGTTCTTC
J: TRBJ2-7; size: few; V: TRBV20-1; D: TRBD2; CDR3: CSALRGTNYEQYF; DNA: TGCAGTGCCTTGCGGGGGACGAATTACGAGCAGTACTTC
J: TRBJ2-1; size: NA; V: TRBV20-1; D: TRBD2; CDR3: CSVVSGTRWNEQFF; DNA: TGCAGTGTGGTCAGCGGGACCCGGTGGAATGAGCAGTTCTTC
J: TRBJ2-5; size: NA; V: TRBV7-2; D: TRBD2; CDR3: CASSLGLAGVSRETQYF; DNA: TGTGCCAGCAGCTTAGGACTAGCGGGGGTCTCGCGAGAGACCCAGTACTTC
J: TRBJ1-1; size: many; V: TRBV10-3; D: NA; CDR3: CAISTFGGRVTEAFF; DNA: TGTGCCATCAGCACTTTTGGGGGGCGCGTCACTGAAGCTTTCTTT
J: TRBJ1-2; size: many; V: TRBV4-2; D: NA; CDR3: CASSQDEGANYGYTF; DNA: TGTGCCAGCAGCCAAGACGAGGGAGCAAACTATGGCTACACCTTC
J: TRBJ2-3; size: few; V: TRBV12-3/TRBV12-4; D: NA; CDR3: CASTTFGQRTDTQYF; DNA: TGTGCCAGCACAACATTCGGTCAGCGGACAGATACGCAGTATTTT
J: TRBJ1-1; size: NA; V: TRBV7-6; D: NA; CDR3: CASSFIAGQNTEAFF; DNA: TGTGCCAGCAGCTTTATTGCAGGGCAGAACACTGAAGCTTTCTTT
J: TRBJ2-1; size: few; V: TRBV7-3; D: TRBD2; CDR3: CASSPGLAGGVSSYNEQFF; DNA: TGTGCCAGCAGCCCCGGACTAGCGGGGGGCGTAAGCTCCTACAATGAGCAGTTCTTC
J: TRBJ1-1; size: many; V: TRBV10-3; D: NA; CDR3: CAISPGAGTEAFF; DNA: TGTGCCATCTCGCCAGGGGCCGGCACTGAAGCTTTCTTT
J: TRBJ2-1; size: many; V: TRBV5-1; D: NA; CDR3: CASSFGLTLGNEQFF; DNA: TGCGCCAGCAGCTTCGGGCTAACCCTGGGCAATGAGCAGTTCTTC
J: TRBJ2-3; size: NA; V: TRBV15; D: NA; CDR3: CATSRDPRGSTDTQYF; DNA: TGTGCCACCAGCAGAGATCCGCGGGGAAGCACAGATACGCAGTATTTT
J: TRBJ2-2; size: NA; V: TRBV5-1; D: TRBD1; CDR3: CASSLTGTVYTGELFF; DNA: TGCGCCAGCAGCTTGACCGGGACAGTTTACACCGGGGAGCTGTTTTTT
J: TRBJ2-2; size: few; V: TRBV20-1; D: NA; CDR3: CSASSGGELFF; DNA: TGCAGTGCTAGTAGCGGCGGGGAGCTGTTTTTT
J: TRBJ1-2; size: NA; V: TRBV18; D: TRBD1; CDR3: CASSPVPGGLNGYTF; DNA: TGTGCCAGCTCACCGGTGCCAGGGGGACTCAATGGCTACACCTTC
J: TRBJ2-7; size: few; V: TRBV7-9; D: NA; CDR3: CASSPGYYEQYF; DNA: TGTGCCAGCAGCCCAGGCTACTACGAGCAGTACTTC
J: TRBJ1-5; size: many; V: TRBV20-1; D: NA; CDR3: CSANRWQVLNQPQHF; DNA: TGCAGTGCTAACCGCTGGCAAGTTCTTAATCAGCCCCAGCATTTT
J: TRBJ1-2; size: few; V: TRBV5-4; D: NA; CDR3: CASSLGAAVYGYTF; DNA: TGTGCCAGCAGCTTGGGGGCAGCCGTTTATGGCTACACCTTC
J: TRBJ2-7; size: many; V: TRBV15; D: NA; CDR3: CATSRDVPSYEQYF; DNA: TGTGCCACCAGCAGAGATGTCCCGTCCTACGAGCAGTACTTC
J: TRBJ1-2; size: NA; V: TRBV18; D: TRBD1; CDR3: CASSDLTGTLYGYTF; DNA: TGTGCCAGCTCAGACCTGACAGGGACGCTCTATGGCTACACCTTC
J: TRBJ1-3; size: NA; V: TRBV7-9; D: NA; CDR3: CASRDDGGNTIYF; DNA: TGTGCCAGCAGAGATGACGGTGGAAACACCATATATTTT
J: TRBJ2-5; size: few; V: TRBV29-1; D: NA; CDR3: CSVGAQETQYF; DNA: TGCAGCGTGGGGGCCCAAGAGACCCAGTACTTC
J: TRBJ2-3; size: NA; V: TRBV7-9; D: NA; CDR3: CASSLGYF; DNA: TGTGCCAGCAGCTTAGGGTATTTT
J: TRBJ2-1; size: few; V: TRBV20-1; D: TRBD2; CDR3: CSAALSGRAVNEQFF; DNA: TGCAGTGCCGCCTTAAGCGGGAGGGCCGTCAATGAGCAGTTCTTC
J: TRBJ2-5; size: many; V: TRBV7-2; D: TRBD1; CDR3: CASSLRQGRETQYF; DNA: TGTGCCAGCAGCTTAAGACAGGGGAGAGAGACCCAGTACTTC
J: TRBJ2-7; size: few; V: TRBV29-1; D: TRBD1; CDR3: CSVSPHRGAYEQYF; DNA: TGCAGCGTTTCCCCCCACAGGGGCGCCTACGAGCAGTACTTC
J: TRBJ1-1; size: many; V: TRBV29-1; D: NA; CDR3: CSVRWNTEAFF; DNA: TGCAGCGTTCGGTGGAACACTGAAGCTTTCTTT
J: TRBJ2-5; size: many; V: TRBV6-1; D: NA; CDR3: CASSLRPIRGETQYF; DNA: TGTGCCAGCAGCCTCCGACCCATTCGCGGCGAGACCCAGTACTTC
J: TRBJ1-4; size: NA; V: TRBV28; D: TRBD1; CDR3: CASSLLSHRGFNEKLFF; DNA: TGTGCCAGCAGTTTACTTTCCCACAGGGGCTTCAATGAAAAACTGTTTTTT
J: TRBJ2-7; size: many; V: TRBV12-3/TRBV12-4; D: TRBD1; CDR3: CASSFYRGAYEQYF; DNA: TGTGCCAGCAGTTTTTACAGGGGAGCTTACGAGCAGTACTTC
J: TRBJ1-4; size: NA; V: TRBV5-4; D: TRBD1; CDR3: CASSSGQGAREKLFF; DNA: TGTGCCAGCAGCTCCGGACAGGGGGCGAGAGAAAAACTGTTTTTT
J: TRBJ2-4; size: NA; V: TRBV10-3; D: NA; CDR3: CAISEGENIQYF; DNA: TGTGCCATCAGTGAAGGGGAAAACATTCAGTACTTC
J: TRBJ1-6; size: few; V: TRBV29-1; D: NA; CDR3: CSVQQGNYNSPLHF; DNA: TGCAGCGTTCAACAGGGAAACTATAATTCACCCCTCCACTTT
J: TRBJ2-7; size: NA; V: TRBV20-1; D: TRBD2; CDR3: CSASVYSGDRYEQYF; DNA: TGCAGTGCTAGCGTTTATAGCGGGGATCGCTACGAGCAGTACTTC
J: TRBJ2-7; size: NA; V: TRBV20-1; D: NA; CDR3: CSCGAASEQYF; DNA: TGCAGTTGCGGGGCAGCGAGCGAGCAGTACTTC
J: TRBJ2-1; size: NA; V: TRBV10-1; D: TRBD1; CDR3: CASREQGVQFF; DNA: TGCGCCAGCAGAGAACAGGGGGTACAGTTCTTC